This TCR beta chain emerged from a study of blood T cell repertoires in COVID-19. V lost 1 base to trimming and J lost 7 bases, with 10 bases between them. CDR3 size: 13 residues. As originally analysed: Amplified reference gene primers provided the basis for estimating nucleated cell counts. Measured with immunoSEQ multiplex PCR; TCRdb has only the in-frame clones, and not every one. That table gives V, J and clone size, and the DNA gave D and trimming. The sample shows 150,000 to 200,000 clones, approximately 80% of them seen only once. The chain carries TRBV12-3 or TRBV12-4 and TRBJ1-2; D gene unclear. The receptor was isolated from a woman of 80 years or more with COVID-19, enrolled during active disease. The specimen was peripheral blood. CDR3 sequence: CASSLGFSSGYTF. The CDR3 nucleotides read TGTGCCAGCAGTTTAGGGTTTTCGAGTGGCTACACCTTC.